This T cell receptor beta chain was captured by sequencing in a study of control samples from healthy donors and cancer patients. Only in-frame clones appear in the TCRdb table, and some are missing; sequencing was by immunoSEQ multiplex PCR. Seen here are approximately 120,000 clones, roughly nine tenths observed once, and the top ten hold 4.4%. Germline CDR1 and CDR2: MGHDK and SYGVNS. The CDR3 extends over 14 amino acids. V gave up 4 bases and J gave up 0 bases, with 9 bases separating them. The source is a human donor in good health. The donor label of this sample is uncertain. The sequenced sample consisted of blood. V and J are TRBV25-1 and TRBJ1-2; the D is unclear. CDR3 DNA: TGTGCCAGCAGTGTCCGGACCGCTAACTATGGCTACACCTTC. Translated: CASSVRTANYGYTF.